Listed here are 14 T cell receptor beta chains from one sample, sequenced in a study of T cell responses to AZD1222 COVID-19 vaccine. Assay: immunoSEQ multiplex PCR; the TCRdb copy retains only in-frame clones and omits some. The data contain 95,000 to 150,000 clones, 92% of them singletons. Sequencing used peripheral blood, obtained 28 days after the second AZD1222 dose. These receptors all come from an adult who received the AZD1222 COVID-19 vaccine.

The V gene is TRBV28, the J gene TRBJ1-4, with a weak D call TRBD1 (5 bases). Germline CDR1 and CDR2: MDHEN and SYDVKM. CDR3 size: 17 residues. Trimming took off 2 bases at V and 2 bases at J, with 15 bases between the two ends. The CDR3 reads CASSLHVGTATNEKLFF. The DNA of the CDR3 is TGTGCCAGCAGTTTACATGTCGGGACGGCCACTAATGAAAAACTGTTTTTT.

This clone occurred once. In DNA form, the CDR3 reads TGTGCCAGCTCACCACGGGGAGCTTCTGGAAACACCATATATTTT. It is translated as CASSPRGASGNTIYF. The chain couples TRBV18 to TRBJ1-3; no firm D call. This CDR3 has 15 residues. Trimming shortened V by 1 base and J by 1 base, and 8 bases separated the two germline ends. The germline V gene encodes CDR1 KGHSH and CDR2 LQKENI.

The chain employs TRBV7-9 and TRBJ2-5, with 9 bases lining up with TRBD1. The CDR3 runs 15 residues. CDR1 and CDR2 from the germline V gene are SEHNR and FQNEAQ (reference sequence). Unmatched junction bases numbered 8, after V lost 5 bases and J lost 4 bases. The CDR3 nucleotides are TGTGCCAGCAGCCAAGGGACAGGGTGGGGAGAGACCCAGTACTTC. Translation: CASSQGTGWGETQYF. The whole variable domain, remainder taken from reference TRBV7-9 and TRBJ2-5, is DTGVSQNPRHKITKRGQNVTFRCDPISEHNRLYWYRQTLGQGPEFLTYFQNEAQLEKSRLLSDRFSAERPKGSFSTLEIQRTEQGDSAMYLCASSQGTGWGETQYFGPGTRLLVL.

The chain combines TRBV19 with TRBJ2-6; D remains ambiguous. The CDR3 totals 18 residues. V gave up 7 bases and J gave up 2 bases, with 21 bases separating them. The germline gives CDR1 LNHDA, CDR2 SQIVND (reference sequence). The DNA for the CDR3 is TGTGCCAGTATCTTATCACCGCAATTCCTCACTGGGGCCAACGTCCTGACTTTC. Amino acid sequence: CASILSPQFLTGANVLTF.

The rearrangement uses TRBV6-1 and TRBJ1-1; possibly TRBD1 for D (5 bases). This CDR3 is built from 17 residues. Per germline, CDR1 MNHNS and CDR2 SASEGT. V shed 3 bases and J shed 4 bases, with 21 bases lying between them. The CDR3 DNA sequence: TGTGCCAGCAGTGACGCATTAACGGGGGTCGGGGTCACTGAAGCTTTCTTT. Amino acids: CASSDALTGVGVTEAFF.

The chain links TRBV20-1 to TRBJ1-4; D is uncertain. Germline CDR1 is DFQATT and CDR2 is SNEGSKA (reference sequence). The CDR3 contains 16 residues. V lost 3 bases, J lost 0 bases, and 14 bases lay in between. For the CDR3, the DNA is TGCAGTGCTAGTTGGGCAGGCACTGCAACTAATGAAAAACTGTTTTTT. Amino acids: CSASWAGTATNEKLFF.

The chain uses TRBV7-9 and TRBJ2-7; possible D gene TRBD1, 6 bases. The CDR3 sequence is 12 residues long. Germline CDR1 is SEHNR and CDR2 is FQNEAQ (reference sequence). V was clipped by 6 bases and J by 4 bases, with 10 bases between them. DNA of the CDR3: TGTGCCAGCAGGGGGGCGGATTACGAGCAGTACTTC. It specifies CASRGADYEQYF.

In DNA, the CDR3 is TGTGCCGTCCGGACGGAGATCACAGATACGCAGTATTTT. As protein: CAVRTEITDTQYF. The chain is built from TRBV6-5 and TRBJ2-3; no clear D gene. The ends were cut back, 11 bases at V and 2 bases at J, with 14 bases in the middle. The V gene's germline CDR1 is MNHEY and CDR2 SVGAGI. The CDR3 runs to 13 residues.

In the case of this clone: A read error may produce the germline difference seen at one junction end. The chain joins TRBV28 to TRBJ1-2; TRBD1 aligns across 8 bases. The CDR3 length is 14 residues. Germline V gene sequence: CDR1 MDHEN, CDR2 SYDVKM. The DNA for the CDR3 is TGTGCCAGCAGGACAGGGGTAAAGAACTATGGCTATACCTTC. The encoded protein is CASRTGVKNYGYTF.

The chain is built from TRBV18 and TRBJ2-7; D may be TRBD2 (6 bases). With 2 bases removed from V and 3 bases from J, the gap between germline ends came to 14 bases. The CDR3 has 15 amino acids. CDR1 and CDR2 from the germline V gene are KGHSH and LQKENI. The CDR3 coding sequence is TGTGCCAGCTCACCAAGTCCCCAGGGACTCTACGAGCAGTACTTC. Amino acids: CASSPSPQGLYEQYF.

V gene TRBV3-1 (or the pseudogene TRBV3-2) combines with J gene TRBJ2-2; 9 bases match TRBD2. CDR1 LGHDT and CDR2 YNNKEL come from the germline V gene (reference sequence). Trimming took 4 bases from V and 7 from J; bases not matched to a gene: 7. This CDR3 comprises 15 residues. The CDR3 here is CASSPRGGRGGELFF. In DNA, the CDR3 is TGTGCCAGCAGCCCCCGTGGCGGGAGGGGCGGGGAGCTGTTTTTT.

This clone was counted once. The gene calls are TRBV27 and TRBJ1-6, with a tentative D call TRBD1 (6 bases). The germline V gene has CDR1 MNHEY and CDR2 SMNVEV (reference sequence). This CDR3 comprises 15 residues. Trimming stripped 1 base from V and 7 bases from J, with 11 bases between. CDR3 sequence (DNA): TGTGCCAGCAGTTTATGGGGGGCTCTCAATTCACCCCTCCACTTT. Protein sequence: CASSLWGALNSPLHF.

The chain uses TRBV6-4 and TRBJ1-2; 9 nucleotides line up with TRBD1. Per germline, CDR1 MRHNA and CDR2 SNTAGT. The CDR3 has 13 amino acids. The J segment lost 5 bases and the V segment lost 4 bases, leaving 2 bases of the junction unmatched. The CDR3 DNA reads TGTGCCAGCAGTGGGACAGGGGAATATGGCTACACCTTC. It codes for CASSGTGEYGYTF.

The chain carries TRBV24-1 and TRBJ2-5, with a possible D match to TRBD1 (7 bases). This CDR3 spans 15 amino acids. Germline CDR1 reads KGHDR; CDR2 reads SFDVKD. V was cut by 4 bases and J by 9 bases, with 20 bases left in between. The CDR3 region has the DNA TGTGCCACCAGTGAAACCACCAAACAGGGGAGGCCCCAGTACTTC. Its translation: CATSETTKQGRPQYF.